This T cell receptor beta chain was captured by sequencing in a study of blood T cell repertoires in COVID-19. Study-wide context: Some COVID-19 samples were acute and others convalescent; all came from the United States, Italy and Spain. PBMCs, B-cell-depleted T cells, or T cells provided the cDNA or gDNA that made up the material.

The authors' processing: Reference gene primers were amplified, and this amplification served to estimate nucleated cell counts. Profiled with immunoSEQ multiplex PCR; TCRdb holds only in-frame clones, not every one. The V and J calls and clone size are taken from that table; D and trimming were inferred from the DNA. Of approximately 270,000 clones listed, roughly 80% are singletons. The source is a person aged 65 to 85 with COVID-19, enrolled during active disease. The specimen was peripheral blood.

The CDR3 bases are TGTGCCAGCAGTTTTGGGGGGGGGCAAGAGACCCAGTACTTC. Protein product: CASSFGGGQETQYF. The genes are TRBV28 and TRBJ2-5; 7 bases map to TRBD2. Trimming at V came to 3 bases and at J to 2 bases, leaving 3 bases not matched to a gene. The CDR3 runs to 14 residues. The germline V gene has CDR1 MDHEN and CDR2 SYDVKM.